This T cell receptor (beta chain) was profiled in a study of cytomegalovirus exposure and HLA in healthy donors (dated by TCRdb to 2016 to 2017). At the level of the whole study: An earlier analysis of approximately 590 of the donors reported about 290 Gb of sequence data and 117 million unique TCR beta sequences from 190 million or so T cells. A later genetic analysis used genome-wide SNP genotypes for about 60% of the roughly 700 donors, treating that subset as a discovery cohort. Among a few hundred genotyped donors of the cohort, an average of around 240,000 unique TCR beta nucleotide sequences were sequenced per donor, 15% to 20% of them non-productive. Typing coverage varied by locus: about 620-630 donors for A, B, C, DRB1 and DQB1; roughly 520 for DQA1; about 590 for DPA1; approximately 490 for DPB1. The aim of the study was to test whether cataloging public T cell receptors could identify signatures of past pathogen exposure. The study used immunosequencing to profile the T cell repertoires of several hundred subjects and linked those repertoires to cytomegalovirus serostatus. HLA typing included class I and class II loci at four-digit resolution. To predict cytomegalovirus infection status, the study combined high-throughput TCR immunosequencing, statistical association of individual TCRs with disease status, and machine learning. Of the 300 to 450 genotyped donors, 81% fell in the genetic ancestry cluster associated with self-reported Caucasian donors. All discovery cohort repertoires had been generated on a single sequencing platform. In addition to the first cohort of around 670 subjects, a separate validation cohort of 120 different subjects was used. An early release that covered about 640 HLA-typed donors contained approximately 300 gigabases of sequencing data and around 85 million unique TCR sequences. Roughly five DR-DQ haplotypes were handled as single units for association and clustering, since linkage in the cohort was strong. Donor age, sex, ethnicity and CMV serostatus were collected together with the repertoire data. Rather than using new phenotypic data, the later analysis identified candidate immune exposures from TCR beta sequences and from how often those sequences occurred across donors. To study patterns of TCR occurrence, a later analysis re-analyzed previously published TCR beta repertoires from just over 650 donors and added high-resolution HLA genotyping. In an earlier analysis of 550 to 700 of the donors, high-throughput TCR beta sequencing was used to judge whether each TCR beta V gene segment behaved as functional or pseudogenic. Beyond this particular receptor, the publication reports: A further reported finding was that TCR beta sequences accurately predicted the HLA-A and HLA-B alleles for most subjects in the first cohort. Compared with equally common non-associated chains, HLA-associated TCR beta chains in a later analysis were more clonally expanded and had lower generation probabilities. Correlated functional status among segregating V segments might reflect linkage disequilibrium, but an unknown experimental factor could not be ruled out. Because some donors lacked HLA typing at each locus, the association tests relied only on the typed subset. Several of the top co-occurrence clusters appeared to be linked to parvovirus B19, influenza, CMV and Epstein-Barr virus, according to a later analysis. In a later analysis, TCR association rates were found to vary across HLA loci, with the most associated TCRs seen for DRB1 alleles and the fewest for HLA-C alleles. Presence/absence analyses assumed roughly uniform sequencing depth across donors, an assumption that may not hold. In a later analysis, over 15,000 TCR beta sequences were associated with specific HLA alleles at a false discovery rate of 0.05. The cohort was sequenced for TCR beta chains only, and without alpha or paired-chain data the features that could be detected were limited. The study gave a list of more than 150 TCR beta chains associated with cytomegalovirus. An earlier analysis of approximately 590 of the donors showed that most TCR beta V segments appeared in productive rearrangements either about 87% or about 30% of the time, which broadly matched IMGT annotations. A group of highly shared sequence variants was considered likely to be a technical artifact of the sequencing pipeline. Immune exposure information for the cohort was limited to CMV serostatus. Most CMV-associated TCR beta chains appeared to be HLA-restricted in a later analysis, and the HLA associations seemed to be driven largely by CMV exposure. When HLA alleles, especially DR and DQ, strongly co-occurred, attributing TCR associations to individual alleles was difficult. In a later genetic analysis, fewer N-insertions in productive TCRs were reported among donors in an Asian-associated ancestry cluster than the 666-donor mean. Three of the identified cytomegalovirus-associated TCR beta chains were confirmed in vitro to be specific for cytomegalovirus antigens. Cytomegalovirus status was reported to be diagnosed by the classifier with high specificity and sensitivity in both the original and validation cohorts. Most TCR sequences were seen in very few donors, while some public TCRs were found in many individuals. It was suggested by the authors that the approach could potentially be generalized to other disease states and immunological phenotypes. Because counts were too low, more than 15 rarely observed V segments, including chromosome 9 orphons, were left out of the earlier analysis of a few hundred of the donors. An association between a missense DCLRE1C variant and V-gene and J-gene trimming of TCR beta chains was found in a later genetic analysis and replicated in an independent cohort.

To prepare the library, the immunoSEQ multiplex PCR assay was applied. The multiplex PCR relied on a mix of 60 forward primers for TCR Vbeta segments and 13 reverse primers for TCR Jbeta segments. Amplification of the CDR3 region of rearranged TCR beta genes was performed with a multiplex PCR assay on genomic DNA. Amplified TCR beta libraries were sequenced as 87-base-pair reads on the Illumina HiSeq System. In the paper's pipeline: A later analysis tallied around 82 million unique TCR beta chains across the 640 or so repertoires, and approximately 12 million of those chains were shared by two or more donors. Raw reads were error-corrected and collapsed into unique sequences by a nearest-neighbor algorithm in which closely related sequences were merged to remove PCR and sequencing errors. CDR3 sequences were aligned to IMGT reference sequences to assign V, D and J gene segments. For a sequence to be retained, at least a six-nucleotide match to both a V gene segment and a J gene segment was required. Rearrangements were classified as productive when the CDR3 lacked stop codons and remained in frame with V and J, and all other rearrangements were classified as non-productive. Following IMGT convention, CDR3 was defined as the stretch from the second conserved V-encoded cysteine up to the conserved J-encoded phenylalanine. In an earlier analysis of 550 to 650 of the donors, sequences lacking an unambiguous match to a single V gene segment were excluded. In an earlier analysis of almost 600 of the donors, a V segment was called functional when productive rearrangements were above 56.7%, and segregating when the standard deviation between donors exceeded 5%. A statistical classification framework was built to diagnose cytomegalovirus status from the catalog of TCR beta chain sequences. V and J gene assignment, in a later analysis, came from comparing TCR nucleotide sequences with IMGT/GENE-DB human TR gene sequences. The TCRdist pipeline was used in a later analysis to assign CDR3 sequences and most-parsimonious VDJ recombination scenarios. A later analysis defined each TCR beta chain by its CDR3 amino acid sequence plus V-gene family, and excluded reads lacking a unique V-gene family. As a way to deal with suspected cross-contamination and a sequencing artifact, a later analysis dropped roughly 620 nucleotide sequences that were highly shared and had low generation probability. A later analysis calculated a clonal expansion index for each public chain from normalized within-repertoire ranks of inferred template counts. In a later analysis, generation probabilities were computed using a VDJ recombination model fitted to out-of-frame rearrangements, and the results were checked against IGoR. A later analysis scored TCR-TCR, TCR-HLA and TCR-CMV co-occurrence with hypergeometric tests, applying a repertoire-size bias correction to TCR pairs. A later analysis estimated false discovery rates by permuting HLA or CMV assignments 20 times. In a later analysis, co-occurring TCRs were grouped using DBSCAN, with TCRdist sequence similarity added in when clustering inside HLA-allele-positive subsets. Co-occurrence clustering excluded repertoires with fewer than 30,000 or more than 120,000 public chains, plus five with anomalous nucleotide sharing. TCRdb carries this immuneACCESS record with in-frame sequences only. Its versions omit some clonotypes, under half of them owing to an unresolved V gene in the studies checked, with the rest unexplained. That table is the source of V, J and clone size, and D and trimming were worked out from the DNA. This sample lists approximately 200,000 clones; roughly 80% were detected once. The ten largest clones add up to 1.6% of the sample.

With regard to this clone: Its antigen is unknown. Qualities for individual bases were not recorded, and no much larger clone is one base off.

The cohort consisted of fewer than 700 healthy bone marrow donors. At the time of sampling, every cohort member was nominally healthy, though immune exposures that went unrecorded were likely present. The donor tested CMV seronegative and was one of the 352 seronegative cohort members. Every donor gave a peripheral blood sample, and the peripheral blood mononuclear cells from that sample were used for TCR beta sequencing. Genomic DNA was extracted from the blood cell samples with the Qiagen DNeasy Blood Extraction Kit. The receptor's source is a woman aged 18-29 years in good health and CMV-seronegative. Material: PBMCs.

The bases are TGTGCCAGCAGTCCGACGACAGGGAATCAGCCCCAGCATTTT. It codes for CASSPTTGNQPQHF. The chain joins TRBV28 to TRBJ1-5, with 7 bases in between that match TRBD1. The CDR3 measures 14 amino acids from cysteine to phenylalanine. Only the CDR3 portion is preserved as DNA: 42 bases, with reading frame beginning at the first base. After removal of 5 bases from V and 4 bases from J, the junction retains 5 bases not matched to a gene. The germline V gene gives CDR1 as MDHEN and CDR2 as SYDVKM.